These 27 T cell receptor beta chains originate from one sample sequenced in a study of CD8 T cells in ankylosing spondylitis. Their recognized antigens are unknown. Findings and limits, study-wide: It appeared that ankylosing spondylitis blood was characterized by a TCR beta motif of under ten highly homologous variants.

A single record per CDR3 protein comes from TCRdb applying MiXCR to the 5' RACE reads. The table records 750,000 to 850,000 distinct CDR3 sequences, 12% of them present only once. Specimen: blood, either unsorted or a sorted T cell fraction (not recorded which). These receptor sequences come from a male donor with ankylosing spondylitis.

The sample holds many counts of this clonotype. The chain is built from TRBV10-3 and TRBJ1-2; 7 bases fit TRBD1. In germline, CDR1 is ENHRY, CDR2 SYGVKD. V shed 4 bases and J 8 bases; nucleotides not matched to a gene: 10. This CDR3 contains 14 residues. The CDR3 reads CAISGTGTAGGYTF. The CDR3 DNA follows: TGTGCCATCAGTGGTACCGGGACAGCGGGAGGCTACACCTTC.

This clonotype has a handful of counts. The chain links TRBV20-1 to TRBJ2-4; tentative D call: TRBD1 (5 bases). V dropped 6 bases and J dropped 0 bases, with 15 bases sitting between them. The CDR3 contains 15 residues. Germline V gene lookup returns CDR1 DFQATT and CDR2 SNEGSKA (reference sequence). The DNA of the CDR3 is TGCAGTGCCCCGCGACAGAATCTAGCCAAAAACATTCAGTACTTC. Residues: CSAPRQNLAKNIQYF.

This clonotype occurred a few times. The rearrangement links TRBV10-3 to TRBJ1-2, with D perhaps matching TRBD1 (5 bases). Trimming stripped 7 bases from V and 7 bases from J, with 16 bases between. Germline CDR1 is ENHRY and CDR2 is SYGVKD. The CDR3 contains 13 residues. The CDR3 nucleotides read TGTGCCATCACCCTGGGACCGCCATTTGGCTACACCTTC. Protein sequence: CAITLGPPFGYTF.

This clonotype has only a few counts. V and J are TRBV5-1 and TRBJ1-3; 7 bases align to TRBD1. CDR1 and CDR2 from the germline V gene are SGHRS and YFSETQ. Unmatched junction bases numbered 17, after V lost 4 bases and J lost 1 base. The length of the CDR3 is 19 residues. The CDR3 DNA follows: TGCGCCAGCAGCGTTGGGCCCCCGGGACAGACAACTTCTGGAAACACCATATATTTT. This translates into CASSVGPPGQTTSGNTIYF.

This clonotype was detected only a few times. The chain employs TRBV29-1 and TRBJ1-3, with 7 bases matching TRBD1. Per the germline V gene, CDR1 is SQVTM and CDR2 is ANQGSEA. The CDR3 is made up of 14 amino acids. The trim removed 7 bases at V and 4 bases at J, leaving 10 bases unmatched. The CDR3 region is CSARQQGTGNTIYF. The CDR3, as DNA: TGCAGCGCCAGACAACAGGGGACCGGAAACACCATATATTTT. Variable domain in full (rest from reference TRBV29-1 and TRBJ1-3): SAVISQKPSRDICQRGTSLTIQCQVDSQVTMMFWYRQQPGQSLTLIATANQGSEATYESGFVIDKFPISRPNLTFSTLTVSNMSPEDSSIYLCSARQQGTGNTIYFGEGSWLTVV.

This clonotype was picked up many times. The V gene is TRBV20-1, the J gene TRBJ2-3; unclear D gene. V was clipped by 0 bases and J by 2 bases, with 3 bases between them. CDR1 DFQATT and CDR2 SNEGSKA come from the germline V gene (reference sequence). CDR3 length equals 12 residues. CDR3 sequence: CSARDLTDTQYF. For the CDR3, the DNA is TGCAGTGCTAGAGACCTCACAGATACGCAGTATTTT.

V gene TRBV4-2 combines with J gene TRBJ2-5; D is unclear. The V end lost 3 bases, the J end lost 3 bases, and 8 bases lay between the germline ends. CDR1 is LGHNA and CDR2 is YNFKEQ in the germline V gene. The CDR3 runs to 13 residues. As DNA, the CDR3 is TGTGCCAGCAGCCAGGCCCAAGAAGAGACCCAGTACTTC. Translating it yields CASSQAQEETQYF.

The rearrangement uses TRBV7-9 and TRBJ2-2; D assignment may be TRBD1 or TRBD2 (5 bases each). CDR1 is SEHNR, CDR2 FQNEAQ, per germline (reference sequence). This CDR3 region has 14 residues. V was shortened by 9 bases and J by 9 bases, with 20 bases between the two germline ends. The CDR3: CARGPGTLCWELFF. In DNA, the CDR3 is TGTGCCAGGGGCCCTGGGACGCTCTGCTGGGAGCTGTTTTTT.

CDR3 sequence: CASSPPPGSRGYEQYF. CDR3 DNA: TGTGCCAGTAGCCCCCCGCCGGGTTCCAGGGGTTACGAGCAGTACTTC. The chain couples TRBV7-9 to TRBJ2-7; possibly TRBD1 for D (6 bases). V lost 9 bases and J 4 bases, leaving 25 bases between the germline ends. There are 16 residues in the CDR3. The germline gives CDR1 SEHNR, CDR2 FQNEAQ (reference sequence).

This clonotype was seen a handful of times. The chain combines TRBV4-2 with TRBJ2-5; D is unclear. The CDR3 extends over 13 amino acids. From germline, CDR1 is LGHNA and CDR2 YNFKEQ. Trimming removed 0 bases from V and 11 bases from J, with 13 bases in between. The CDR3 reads CASSQDWRLGQYF. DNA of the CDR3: TGTGCCAGCAGCCAAGATTGGCGGCTAGGACAGTACTTC.

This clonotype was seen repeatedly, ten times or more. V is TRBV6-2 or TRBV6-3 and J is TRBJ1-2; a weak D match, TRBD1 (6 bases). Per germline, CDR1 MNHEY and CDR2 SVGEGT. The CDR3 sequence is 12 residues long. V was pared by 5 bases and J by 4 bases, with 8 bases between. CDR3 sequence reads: CASSRTVYGYTF. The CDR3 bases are TGTGCCAGCAGTCGGACAGTCTATGGCTACACCTTC.

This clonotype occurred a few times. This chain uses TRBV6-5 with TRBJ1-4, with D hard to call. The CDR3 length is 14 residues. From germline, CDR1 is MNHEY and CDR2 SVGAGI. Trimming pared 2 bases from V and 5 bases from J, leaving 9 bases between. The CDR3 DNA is TGTGCCAGCAGTTACGGACCCTTGAATGAAAAACTGTTTTTT. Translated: CASSYGPLNEKLFF.

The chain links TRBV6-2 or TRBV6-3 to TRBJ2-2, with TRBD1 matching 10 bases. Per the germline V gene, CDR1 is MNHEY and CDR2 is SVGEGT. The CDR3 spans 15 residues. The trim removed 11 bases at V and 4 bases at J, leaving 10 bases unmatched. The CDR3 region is CASRDRGESTGELFF. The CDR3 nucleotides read TGTGCCTCGCGGGACAGGGGAGAGAGCACCGGGGAGCTGTTTTTT.

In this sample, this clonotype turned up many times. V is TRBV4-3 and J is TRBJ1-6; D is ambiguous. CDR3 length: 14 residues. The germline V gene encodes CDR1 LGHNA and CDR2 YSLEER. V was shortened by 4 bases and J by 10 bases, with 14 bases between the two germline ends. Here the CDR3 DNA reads TGCGCCAGCAGCCCCGAAGGCTTAGGATCACCCCTCCACTTT. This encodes CASSPEGLGSPLHF.

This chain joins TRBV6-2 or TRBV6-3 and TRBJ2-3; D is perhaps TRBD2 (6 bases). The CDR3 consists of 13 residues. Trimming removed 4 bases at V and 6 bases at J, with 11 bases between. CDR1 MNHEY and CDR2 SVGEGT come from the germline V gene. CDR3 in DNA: TGTGCCAGCAGTTGGGAGGTTAGGGATACGCAGTATTTT. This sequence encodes CASSWEVRDTQYF.

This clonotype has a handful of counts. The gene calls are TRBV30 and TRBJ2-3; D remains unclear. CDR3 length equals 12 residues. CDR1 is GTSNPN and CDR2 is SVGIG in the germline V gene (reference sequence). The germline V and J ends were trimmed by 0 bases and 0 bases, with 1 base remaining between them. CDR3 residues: CAWSVSTDTQYF. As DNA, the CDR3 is TGTGCCTGGAGTGTAAGCACAGATACGCAGTATTTT. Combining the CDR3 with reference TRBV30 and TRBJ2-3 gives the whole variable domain SQTIHQWPATLVQPVGSPLSLECTVEGTSNPNLYWYRQAAGRGLQLLFYSVGIGQISSEVPQNLSASRPQDRQFILSSKKLLLSDSGFYLCAWSVSTDTQYFGPGTRLTVL.

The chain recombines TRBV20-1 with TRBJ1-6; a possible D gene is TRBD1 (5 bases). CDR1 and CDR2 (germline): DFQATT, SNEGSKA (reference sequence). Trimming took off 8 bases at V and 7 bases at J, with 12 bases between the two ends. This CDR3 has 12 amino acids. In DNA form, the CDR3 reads TGCAGTTGGCAGGGAGCGAATTCACCCCTCCACTTT. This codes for CSWQGANSPLHF.

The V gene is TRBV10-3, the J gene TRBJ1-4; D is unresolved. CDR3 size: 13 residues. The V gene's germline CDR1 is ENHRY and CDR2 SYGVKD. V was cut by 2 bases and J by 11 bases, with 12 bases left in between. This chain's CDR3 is CAISEDSFGKLFF. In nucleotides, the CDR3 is TGTGCCATCAGTGAGGACTCCTTTGGTAAACTGTTTTTT.

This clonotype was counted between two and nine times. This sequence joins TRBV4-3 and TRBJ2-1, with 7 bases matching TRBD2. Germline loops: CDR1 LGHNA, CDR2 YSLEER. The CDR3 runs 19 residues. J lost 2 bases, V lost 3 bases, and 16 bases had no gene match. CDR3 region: CASSQAGVGLLGTYNEQFF. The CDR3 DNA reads TGCGCCAGCAGCCAGGCGGGGGTGGGTCTCTTGGGCACCTACAATGAGCAGTTCTTC.

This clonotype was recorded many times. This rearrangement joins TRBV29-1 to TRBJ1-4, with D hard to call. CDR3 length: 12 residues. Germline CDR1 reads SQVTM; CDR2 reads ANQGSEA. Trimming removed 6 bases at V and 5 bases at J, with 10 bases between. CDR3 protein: CSVKDGNEKLFF. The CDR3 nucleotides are TGCAGCGTGAAGGACGGGAATGAAAAACTGTTTTTT.

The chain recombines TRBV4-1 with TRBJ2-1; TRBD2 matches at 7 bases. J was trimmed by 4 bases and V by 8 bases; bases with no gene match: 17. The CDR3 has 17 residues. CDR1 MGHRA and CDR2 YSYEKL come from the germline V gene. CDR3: CASARGAGDVGYNEQFF. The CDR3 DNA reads TGCGCCAGCGCTAGAGGTGCGGGAGACGTAGGATACAATGAGCAGTTCTTC.

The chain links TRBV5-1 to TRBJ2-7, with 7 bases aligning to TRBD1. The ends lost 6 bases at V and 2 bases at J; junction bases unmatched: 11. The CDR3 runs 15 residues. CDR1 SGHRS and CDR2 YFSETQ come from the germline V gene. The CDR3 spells CASNSHRQGAYEQYF. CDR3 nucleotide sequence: TGCGCCAGCAATTCCCATCGACAGGGAGCCTACGAGCAGTACTTC.

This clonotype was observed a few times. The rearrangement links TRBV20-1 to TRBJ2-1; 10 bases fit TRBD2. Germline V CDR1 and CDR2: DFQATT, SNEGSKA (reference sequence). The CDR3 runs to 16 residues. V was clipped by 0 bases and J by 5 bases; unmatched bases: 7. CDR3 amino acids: CSAREMLAGEHNEQFF. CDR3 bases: TGCAGTGCTAGAGAAATGCTAGCGGGGGAACACAATGAGCAGTTCTTC.

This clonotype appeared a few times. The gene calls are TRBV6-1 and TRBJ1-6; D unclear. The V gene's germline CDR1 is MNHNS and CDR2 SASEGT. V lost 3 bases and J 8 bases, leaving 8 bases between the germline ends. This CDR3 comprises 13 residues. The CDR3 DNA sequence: TGTGCCAGCAGTGATATCGGGTATTCACCCCTCCACTTT. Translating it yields CASSDIGYSPLHF.

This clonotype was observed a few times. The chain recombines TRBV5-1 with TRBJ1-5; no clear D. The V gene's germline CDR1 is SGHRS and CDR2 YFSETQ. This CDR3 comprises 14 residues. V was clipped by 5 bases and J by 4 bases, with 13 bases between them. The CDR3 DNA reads TGCGCCAGCAGTATAGGAGGTGGGAATCAGCCCCAGCATTTT. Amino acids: CASSIGGGNQPQHF.

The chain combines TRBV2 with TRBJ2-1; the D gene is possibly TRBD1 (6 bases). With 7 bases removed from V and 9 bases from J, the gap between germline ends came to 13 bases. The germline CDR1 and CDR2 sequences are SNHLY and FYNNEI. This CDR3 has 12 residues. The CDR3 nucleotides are TGTGCCAGCACCGAAGGCAGGGGTGAGCAGTTCTTC. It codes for CASTEGRGEQFF.

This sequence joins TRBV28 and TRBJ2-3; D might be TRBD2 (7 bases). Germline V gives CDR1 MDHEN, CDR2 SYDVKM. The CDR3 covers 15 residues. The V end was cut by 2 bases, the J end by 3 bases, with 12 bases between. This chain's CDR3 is CASSLIRGGTDTQYF. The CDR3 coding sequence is TGTGCCAGCAGTTTAATAAGGGGGGGGACAGATACGCAGTATTTT. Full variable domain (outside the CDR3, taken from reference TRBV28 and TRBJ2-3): DVKVTQSSRYLVKRTGEKVFLECVQDMDHENMFWYRQDPGLGLRLIYFSYDVKMKEKGDIPEGYSVSREKKERFSLILESASTNQTSMYLCASSLIRGGTDTQYFGPGTRLTVL.